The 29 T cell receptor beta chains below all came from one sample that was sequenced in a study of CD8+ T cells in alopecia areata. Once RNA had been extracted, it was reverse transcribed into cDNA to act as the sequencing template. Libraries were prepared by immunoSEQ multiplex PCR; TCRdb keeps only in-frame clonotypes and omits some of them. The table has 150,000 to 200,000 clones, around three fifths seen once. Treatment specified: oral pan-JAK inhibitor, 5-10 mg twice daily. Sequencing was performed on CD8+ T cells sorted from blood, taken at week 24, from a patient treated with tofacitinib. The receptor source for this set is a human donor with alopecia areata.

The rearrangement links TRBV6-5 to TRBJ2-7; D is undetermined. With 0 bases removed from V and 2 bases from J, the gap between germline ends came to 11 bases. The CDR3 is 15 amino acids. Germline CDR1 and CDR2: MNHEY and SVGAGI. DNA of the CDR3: TGTGCCAGCAGTTACTCCCAACTACCCACCTACGAGCAGTACTTC. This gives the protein CASSYSQLPTYEQYF.

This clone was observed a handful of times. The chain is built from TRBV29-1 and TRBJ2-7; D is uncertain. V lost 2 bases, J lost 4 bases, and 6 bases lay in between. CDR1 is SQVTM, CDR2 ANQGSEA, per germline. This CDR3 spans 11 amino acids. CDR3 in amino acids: CSVESRYEQYF. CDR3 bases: TGCAGCGTTGAATCGCGTTACGAGCAGTACTTC.

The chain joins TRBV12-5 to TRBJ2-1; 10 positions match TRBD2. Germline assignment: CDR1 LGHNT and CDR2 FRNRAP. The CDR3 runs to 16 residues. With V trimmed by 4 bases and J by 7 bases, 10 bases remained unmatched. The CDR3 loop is CASGSPPSGGVNEQFF. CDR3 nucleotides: TGTGCTAGTGGTTCACCTCCCAGCGGGGGGGTGAATGAGCAGTTCTTC.

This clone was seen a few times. The CDR3 spells CASSLGSGIIDTQYF. The CDR3 nucleotides are TGTGCCAGCAGTCTAGGCTCTGGGATCATAGATACGCAGTATTTT. V and J are TRBV28 and TRBJ2-3; no firm D call. CDR3 size: 15 residues. Germline lookup yields CDR1 MDHEN and CDR2 SYDVKM. V was cut by 5 bases and J by 5 bases, with 17 bases left in between. The full variable domain, with the rest looked up from reference TRBV28 and TRBJ2-3, is DVKVTQSSRYLVKRTGEKVFLECVQDMDHENMFWYRQDPGLGLRLIYFSYDVKMKEKGDIPEGYSVSREKKERFSLILESASTNQTSMYLCASSLGSGIIDTQYFGPGTRLTVL.

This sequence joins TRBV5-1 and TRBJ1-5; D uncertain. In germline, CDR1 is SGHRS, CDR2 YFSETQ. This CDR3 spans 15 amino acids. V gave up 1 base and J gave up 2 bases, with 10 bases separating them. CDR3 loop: CASSLPGWGNQPQHF. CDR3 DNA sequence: TGCGCCAGCAGCTTGCCCGGTTGGGGCAATCAGCCCCAGCATTTT.

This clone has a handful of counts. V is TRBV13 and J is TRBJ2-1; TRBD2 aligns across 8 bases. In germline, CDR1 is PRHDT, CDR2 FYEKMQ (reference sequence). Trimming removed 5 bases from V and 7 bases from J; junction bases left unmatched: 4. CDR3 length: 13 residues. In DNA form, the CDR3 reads TGTGCCAGCAGCGACGGGACTAGGAATGAGCAGTTCTTC. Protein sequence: CASSDGTRNEQFF.

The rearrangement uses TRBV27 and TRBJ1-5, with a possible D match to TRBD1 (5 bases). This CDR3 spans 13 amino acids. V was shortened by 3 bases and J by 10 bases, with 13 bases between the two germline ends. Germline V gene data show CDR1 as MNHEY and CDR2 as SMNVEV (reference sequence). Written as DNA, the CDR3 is TGTGCCAGCAGTTTGTCGGCCGGGGCCCCCCAGCATTTT. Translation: CASSLSAGAPQHF.

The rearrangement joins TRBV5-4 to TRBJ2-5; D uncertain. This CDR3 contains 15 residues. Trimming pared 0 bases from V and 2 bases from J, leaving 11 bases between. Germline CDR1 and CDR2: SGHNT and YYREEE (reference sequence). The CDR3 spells CASSLGSQVQETQYF. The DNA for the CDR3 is TGTGCCAGCAGCTTGGGCAGTCAAGTGCAAGAGACCCAGTACTTC.

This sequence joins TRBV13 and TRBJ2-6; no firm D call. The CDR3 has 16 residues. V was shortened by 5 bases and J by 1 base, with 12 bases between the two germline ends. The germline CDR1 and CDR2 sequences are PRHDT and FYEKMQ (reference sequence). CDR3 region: CASSLVEASGANVLTF. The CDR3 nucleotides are TGTGCCAGCAGCCTGGTCGAGGCATCTGGGGCCAACGTCCTGACTTTC.

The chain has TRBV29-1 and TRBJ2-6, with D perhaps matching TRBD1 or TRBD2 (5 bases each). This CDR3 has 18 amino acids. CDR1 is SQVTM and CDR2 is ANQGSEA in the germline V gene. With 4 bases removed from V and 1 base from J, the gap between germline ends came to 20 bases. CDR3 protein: CSVVISVGPASGANVLTF. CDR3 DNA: TGCAGCGTTGTGATTAGTGTGGGACCTGCTTCTGGGGCCAACGTCCTGACTTTC.

The CDR3 spells CASSQTGVFYNEQFF. CDR3 coding DNA: TGTGCCAGCAGTCAGACAGGGGTTTTCTACAATGAGCAGTTCTTC. This chain connects TRBV2 to TRBJ2-1; 8 nucleotides align to TRBD1. Per germline, CDR1 SNHLY and CDR2 FYNNEI. There are 15 residues in the CDR3. The trim removed 5 bases at V and 3 bases at J, leaving 6 bases unmatched.

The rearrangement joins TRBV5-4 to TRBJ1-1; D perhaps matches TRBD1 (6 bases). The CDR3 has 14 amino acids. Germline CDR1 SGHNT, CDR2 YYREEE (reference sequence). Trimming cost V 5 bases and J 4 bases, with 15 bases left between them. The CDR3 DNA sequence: TGTGCCAGCAGTTTCGGCAGGGGACGCACTGAAGCTTTCTTT. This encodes CASSFGRGRTEAFF.

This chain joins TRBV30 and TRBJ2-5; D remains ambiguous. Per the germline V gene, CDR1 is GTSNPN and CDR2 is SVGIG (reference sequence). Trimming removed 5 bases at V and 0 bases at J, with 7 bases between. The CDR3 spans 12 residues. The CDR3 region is CAWWVDQETQYF. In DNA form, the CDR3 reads TGTGCCTGGTGGGTGGACCAAGAGACCCAGTACTTC.

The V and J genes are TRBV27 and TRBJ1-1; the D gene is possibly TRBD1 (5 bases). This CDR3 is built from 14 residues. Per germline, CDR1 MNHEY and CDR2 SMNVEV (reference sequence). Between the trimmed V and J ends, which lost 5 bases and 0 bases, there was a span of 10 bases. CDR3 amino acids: CASSQGLMNTEAFF. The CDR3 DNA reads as TGTGCCAGCAGTCAGGGCCTCATGAACACTGAAGCTTTCTTT.

Here the CDR3 DNA reads TGTGCCAGCAGCGCTACGACAGGGTTCTACGAGCAGTACTTC. It translates to CASSATTGFYEQYF. The chain couples TRBV7-9 to TRBJ2-7, with 7 nucleotides matching TRBD1. This CDR3 spans 14 amino acids. Germline loops: CDR1 SEHNR, CDR2 FQNEAQ (reference sequence). With V trimmed by 5 bases and J by 3 bases, 7 bases remained unmatched.

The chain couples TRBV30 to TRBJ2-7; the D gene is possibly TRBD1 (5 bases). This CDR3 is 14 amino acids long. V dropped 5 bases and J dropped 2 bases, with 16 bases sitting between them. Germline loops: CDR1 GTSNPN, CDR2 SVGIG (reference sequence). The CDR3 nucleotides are TGTGCCTGGGTCTCTACAGGCCATACCTACGAGCAGTACTTC. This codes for CAWVSTGHTYEQYF.

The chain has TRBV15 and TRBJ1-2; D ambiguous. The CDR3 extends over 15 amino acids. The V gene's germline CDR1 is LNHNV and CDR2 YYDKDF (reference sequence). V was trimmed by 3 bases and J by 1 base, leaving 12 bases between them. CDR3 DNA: TGTGCCACCAGCAGCCCCGTGGCCAGTAACTATGGCTACACCTTC. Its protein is CATSSPVASNYGYTF.

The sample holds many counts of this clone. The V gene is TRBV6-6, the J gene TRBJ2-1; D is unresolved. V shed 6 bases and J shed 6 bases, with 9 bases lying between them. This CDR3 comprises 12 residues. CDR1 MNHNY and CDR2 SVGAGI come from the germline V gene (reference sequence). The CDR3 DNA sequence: TGTGCCAGCAGCTCCCCAGGCAATGAGCAGTTCTTC. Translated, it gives CASSSPGNEQFF.

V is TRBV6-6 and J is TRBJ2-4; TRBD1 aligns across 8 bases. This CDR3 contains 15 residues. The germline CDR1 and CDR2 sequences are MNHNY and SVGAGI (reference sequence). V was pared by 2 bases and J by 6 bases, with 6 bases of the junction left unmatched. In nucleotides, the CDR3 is TGTGCCAGCAGTTACCCTGGACAGGGCCCAAACATTCAGTACTTC. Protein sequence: CASSYPGQGPNIQYF.

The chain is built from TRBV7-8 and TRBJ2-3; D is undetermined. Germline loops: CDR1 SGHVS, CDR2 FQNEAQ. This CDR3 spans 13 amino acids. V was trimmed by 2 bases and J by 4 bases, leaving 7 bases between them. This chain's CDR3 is CASSLMSSDTQYF. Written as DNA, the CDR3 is TGTGCCAGCAGCTTAATGAGTTCAGATACGCAGTATTTT.

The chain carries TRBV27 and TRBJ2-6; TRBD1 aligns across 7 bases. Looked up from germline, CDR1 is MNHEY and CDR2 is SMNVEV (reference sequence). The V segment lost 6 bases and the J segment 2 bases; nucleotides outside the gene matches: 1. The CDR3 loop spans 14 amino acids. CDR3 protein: CASSDRAGANVLTF. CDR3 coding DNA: TGTGCCAGCAGCGACAGGGCTGGGGCCAACGTCCTGACTTTC.

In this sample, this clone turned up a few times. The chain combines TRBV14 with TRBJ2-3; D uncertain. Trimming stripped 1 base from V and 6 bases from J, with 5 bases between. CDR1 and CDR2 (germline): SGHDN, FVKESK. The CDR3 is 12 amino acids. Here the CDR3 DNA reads TGTGCCAGCAGCCAAGCTCCGGATACGCAGTATTTT. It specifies CASSQAPDTQYF.

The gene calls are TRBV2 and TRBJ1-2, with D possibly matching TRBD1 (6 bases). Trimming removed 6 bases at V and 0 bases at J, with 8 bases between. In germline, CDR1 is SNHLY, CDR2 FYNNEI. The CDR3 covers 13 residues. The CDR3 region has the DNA TGTGCCAGCAGGGACAGCCCTAACTATGGCTACACCTTC. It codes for CASRDSPNYGYTF.

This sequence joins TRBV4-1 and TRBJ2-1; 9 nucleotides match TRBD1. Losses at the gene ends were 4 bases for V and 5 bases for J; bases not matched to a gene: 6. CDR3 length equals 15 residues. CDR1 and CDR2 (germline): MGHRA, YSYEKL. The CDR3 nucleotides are TGCGCCAGCAGCCGGGGGACAGGGAGACACAATGAGCAGTTCTTC. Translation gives CASSRGTGRHNEQFF.

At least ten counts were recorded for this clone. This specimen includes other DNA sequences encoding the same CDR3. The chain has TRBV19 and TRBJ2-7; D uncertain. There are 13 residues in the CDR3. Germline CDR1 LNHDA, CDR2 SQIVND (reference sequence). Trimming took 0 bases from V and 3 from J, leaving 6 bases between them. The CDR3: CASSIDRSYEQYF. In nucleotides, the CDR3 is TGTGCCAGTAGTATAGATCGGAGCTACGAGCAGTACTTC.

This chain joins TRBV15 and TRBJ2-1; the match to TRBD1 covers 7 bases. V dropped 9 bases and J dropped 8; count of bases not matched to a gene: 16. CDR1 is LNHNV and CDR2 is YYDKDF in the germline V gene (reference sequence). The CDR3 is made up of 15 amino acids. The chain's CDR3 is CATLGTAERSDEQFF. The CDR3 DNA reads TGTGCCACTTTAGGGACAGCCGAACGGAGTGATGAGCAGTTCTTC.

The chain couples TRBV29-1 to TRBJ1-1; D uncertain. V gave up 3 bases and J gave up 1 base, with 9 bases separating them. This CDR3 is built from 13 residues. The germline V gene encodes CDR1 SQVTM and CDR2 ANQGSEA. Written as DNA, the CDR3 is TGCAGCGTTGATAGGGCCCAGAACACTGAAGCTTTCTTT. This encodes CSVDRAQNTEAFF.

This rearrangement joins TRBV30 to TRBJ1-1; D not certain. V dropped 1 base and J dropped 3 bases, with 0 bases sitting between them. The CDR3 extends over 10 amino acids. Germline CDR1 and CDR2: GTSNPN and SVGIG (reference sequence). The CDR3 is CAWSDTEAFF. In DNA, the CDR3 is TGTGCCTGGAGTGACACTGAAGCTTTCTTT.

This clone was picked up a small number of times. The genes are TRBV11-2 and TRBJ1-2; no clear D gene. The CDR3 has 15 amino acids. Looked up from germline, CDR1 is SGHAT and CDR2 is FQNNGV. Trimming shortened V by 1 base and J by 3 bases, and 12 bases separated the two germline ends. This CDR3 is CASSLALTVHYGYTF. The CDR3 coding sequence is TGTGCCAGCAGCTTAGCGCTGACCGTACACTATGGCTACACCTTC.